The clone carrying this T cell receptor beta chain was counted at least ten times. This specimen comes from a study of naive and memory T cell subsets. Whole blood, 2.5 ml, came from adult healthy volunteers. Cells were not sorted; total RNA input targeted about 1 to 1000 ng. For blood and skin samples, reverse transcription used TCR alpha and beta constant primers. TCRdb independently ran MiXCR on the 5' RACE reads; one entry per CDR3 protein. This sample yields 20,000 to 25,000 distinct CDR3 sequences, of which about 4.4% are seen a single time; over 7.5% belongs to the top ten. This receptor was obtained from a male donor in good health.

The CDR3 nucleotides are TGTGCCAGCAGCCAAGATTGGGGCAACACTGAAGCTTTCTTT. This sequence encodes CASSQDWGNTEAFF. This rearrangement joins TRBV14 to TRBJ1-1; perhaps TRBD1 as D (5 bases). The V end was cut by 0 bases, the J end by 2 bases, with 7 bases between. The germline CDR1 and CDR2 sequences are SGHDN and FVKESK. CDR3 length: 14 amino acids.